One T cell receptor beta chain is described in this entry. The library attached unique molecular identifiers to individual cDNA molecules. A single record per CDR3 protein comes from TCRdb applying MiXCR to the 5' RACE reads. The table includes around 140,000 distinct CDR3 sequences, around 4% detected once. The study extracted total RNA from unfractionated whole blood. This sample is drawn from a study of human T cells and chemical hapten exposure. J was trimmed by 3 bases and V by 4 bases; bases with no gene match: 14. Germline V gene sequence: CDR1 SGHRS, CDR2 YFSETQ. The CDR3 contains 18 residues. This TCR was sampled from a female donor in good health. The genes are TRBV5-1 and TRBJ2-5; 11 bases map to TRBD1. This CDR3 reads CASSASPRGTGGEETQYF. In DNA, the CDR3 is TGCGCCAGCAGCGCCTCTCCGAGGGGGACAGGGGGTGAAGAGACCCAGTACTTC.